The 30 T cell receptor beta chains given below trace back to one sample, sequenced in a study of T cell repertoires in cytomegalovirus infection. TCRdb re-called the reads with MiXCR, one entry per CDR3 protein. The sample consists of approximately 250,000 distinct CDR3 sequences, 6% to 8% of them appearing once. The sequencing input was PBMCs. These receptors came from a human donor in good health (CMV status not recorded). Some clones in this sample may be carry-over from other donors' samples.

This clonotype was detected many times. The chain carries TRBV7-8 and TRBJ2-2; no reliable D call. Deletions cut 6 bases from V and 0 bases from J, with 14 bases between. The CDR3 totals 16 residues. Germline CDR1 is SGHVS and CDR2 is FQNEAQ. The CDR3, as DNA: TGTGCCAGCAGTTCACGCCCCCACACGAACACCGGGGAGCTGTTTTTT. It translates to CASSSRPHTNTGELFF.

As DNA, the CDR3 is TGTGCCTGGACAGGGCTGAACACTGAAGCTTTCTTT. It yields the protein CAWTGLNTEAFF. The J gene is TRBJ1-1, the V gene TRBV30; TRBD1 might be the D (5 bases). Germline V gives CDR1 GTSNPN, CDR2 SVGIG (reference sequence). The ends were cut back, 4 bases at V and 0 bases at J, with 6 bases in the middle. This CDR3 spans 12 amino acids.

Many counts were recorded for this clonotype. V is TRBV20-1 and J is TRBJ1-2; D not resolved. The V and J ends lost 2 bases and 3 bases respectively, with 19 bases between them. This CDR3 has 16 amino acids. Germline CDR1 reads DFQATT; CDR2 reads SNEGSKA (reference sequence). The CDR3 region is CSARRNAWSGDYGYTF. The CDR3 coding sequence is TGCAGTGCTAGAAGGAATGCCTGGAGTGGTGACTATGGCTACACCTTC.

At least ten counts were recorded for this clonotype. The rearrangement uses TRBV20-1 and TRBJ1-5, with TRBD1 identical over 10 bases. Looked up from germline, CDR1 is DFQATT and CDR2 is SNEGSKA (reference sequence). This CDR3 has 15 residues. The junction had 7 bases not matched to a gene; V was cut back by 6 bases and J by 2 bases. CDR3 amino acids: CSARLGTGGNQPQHF. The CDR3 nucleotides are TGCAGTGCCCGACTCGGGACAGGGGGCAATCAGCCCCAGCATTTT.

This clonotype was seen a few times. The chain carries TRBV5-5 and TRBJ2-6; D remains unclear. The CDR3 consists of 19 residues. Germline V gene data show CDR1 as SGHKS and CDR2 as YYEKEE (reference sequence). Deletions cut 4 bases from V and 0 bases from J, with 20 bases between. The DNA for the CDR3 is TGTGCCAGCAGCCGGACGTTAGGACGGGCCGCCTCTGGGGCCAACGTCCTGACTTTC. Translation: CASSRTLGRAASGANVLTF.

This clonotype was seen repeatedly, ten times or more. This chain uses TRBV12-3 or TRBV12-4 with TRBJ1-2, with D perhaps matching TRBD1 (5 bases). Trimming shortened V by 6 bases and J by 6 bases, and 17 bases separated the two germline ends. This CDR3 spans 14 amino acids. DNA of the CDR3: TGTGCCAGCAGCCCCTGGGTGAGGGGACATGGCTACACCTTC. Protein: CASSPWVRGHGYTF.

The V gene is TRBV10-3, the J gene TRBJ2-7, with 7 bases aligning to TRBD1. The CDR3 extends over 15 amino acids. V gave up 1 base and J gave up 4 bases; unmatched junction bases: 7. The germline CDR1 and CDR2 sequences are ENHRY and SYGVKD. In DNA form, the CDR3 reads TGTGCCATCAGTGAGTTGGCAGGGGGACGTTACGAGCAGTACTTC. Translating gives CAISELAGGRYEQYF.

At least ten counts were recorded for this clonotype. This chain links TRBV12-3 or TRBV12-4 with TRBJ2-7; 13 positions agree with TRBD2. The CDR3 consists of 12 residues. J was trimmed by 13 bases and V by 3 bases; bases with no gene match: 3. The DNA for the CDR3 is TGTGCCAGCAGTTTTGGACTAGCGGGGGCCTACTTC. It encodes CASSFGLAGAYF.

This clonotype has a count of ten or more. This chain uses TRBV20-1 with TRBJ2-2, with 8 bases aligning to TRBD1. Germline lookup yields CDR1 DFQATT and CDR2 SNEGSKA (reference sequence). V lost 6 bases and J lost 5; bases outside the gene matches: 8. This CDR3 is 14 amino acids long. The CDR3 nucleotides are TGCAGTGCCGCGCTGGACAGGGCTACCGGGGAGCTGTTTTTT. Its translation is CSAALDRATGELFF.

At least ten counts were recorded for this clonotype. J is TRBJ1-5 and V is TRBV19; tentative D call: TRBD1 (6 bases). The CDR3 is made up of 15 amino acids. CDR1 is LNHDA and CDR2 is SQIVND in the germline V gene (reference sequence). V dropped 10 bases and J dropped 6 bases, with 22 bases sitting between them. The CDR3 sequence: CATTSGRGLTQPQHF. Here the CDR3 DNA reads TGTGCCACTACCTCGGGCAGGGGCCTTACTCAGCCCCAGCATTTT.

This clonotype was seen repeatedly, ten times or more. The gene calls are TRBV7-2 and TRBJ2-5; TRBD1 agrees at 10 bases. Trimming at V came to 5 bases and at J to 4 bases, leaving 4 bases not matched to a gene. The CDR3 covers 14 residues. Germline V gene data show CDR1 as SGHTA and CDR2 as FQGNSA. The CDR3 sequence is CASSLRTGGETQYF. The CDR3 nucleotides are TGTGCCAGCAGCCTTCGGACAGGGGGAGAGACCCAGTACTTC.

This clonotype has at least ten counts. The chain uses TRBV6-1 and TRBJ1-1, with TRBD1 as a possible D gene (6 bases). Trimming took off 6 bases at V and 4 bases at J, with 18 bases between the two ends. Per germline, CDR1 MNHNS and CDR2 SASEGT. The CDR3 has 15 residues. CDR3: CASRGHEGAATEAFF. The DNA of the CDR3 is TGTGCCAGCAGGGGACATGAAGGGGCCGCCACTGAAGCTTTCTTT.

The sample holds many counts of this clonotype. The rearrangement uses TRBV6-4 and TRBJ2-6, with 7 positions matching TRBD1. CDR1 and CDR2 (germline): MRHNA, SNTAGT. The J segment lost 0 bases and the V segment lost 5 bases, leaving 4 bases of the junction unmatched. This CDR3 is built from 16 residues. The CDR3 sequence is CASSPTGHSGANVLTF. The CDR3 DNA reads TGTGCCAGCAGTCCGACAGGGCACTCTGGGGCCAACGTCCTGACTTTC.

This chain joins TRBV20-1 and TRBJ2-1; 10 positions agree with TRBD1. The CDR3 length is 16 residues. Germline trimming cut 2 bases from V and 9 bases from J; bases unmatched to any gene: 13. The germline V gene has CDR1 DFQATT and CDR2 SNEGSKA (reference sequence). CDR3 bases: TGCAGTGCTAGACCTCCCCCGGGGACAGGGGCGGTTGAGCAGTTCTTC. Encoded protein: CSARPPPGTGAVEQFF.

The rearrangement uses TRBV5-1 and TRBJ1-2, with D unresolved. This CDR3 has 14 residues. Germline V gives CDR1 SGHRS, CDR2 YFSETQ. Between the trimmed V and J ends, which lost 1 base and 0 bases, there was a span of 7 bases. This CDR3 is CASSLQQPNYGYTF. The CDR3 DNA sequence: TGCGCCAGCAGCTTGCAACAGCCTAACTATGGCTACACCTTC.

In its sample, this clonotype was seen many times. J is TRBJ2-1 and V is TRBV6-2 or TRBV6-3, with D possibly being TRBD2 (5 bases). The CDR3 is made up of 17 amino acids. V lost 2 bases to trimming and J lost 0 bases, with 14 bases between them. The germline V gene encodes CDR1 MNHEY and CDR2 SVGEGT. In DNA form, the CDR3 reads TGTGCCAGCAGTTACCCCCTTAGGGAGCTCTCCTACAATGAGCAGTTCTTC. It yields the protein CASSYPLRELSYNEQFF.

This clonotype was recorded at least ten times. The V call is TRBV4-1, the J call TRBJ2-5; D perhaps matches TRBD1 (6 bases). This CDR3 comprises 15 residues. Germline V gives CDR1 MGHRA, CDR2 YSYEKL. The V end lost 4 bases, the J end lost 1 base, and 13 bases lay between the germline ends. The chain's CDR3 is CASSLSGTTQETQYF. As DNA, the CDR3 is TGCGCCAGCAGCCTTTCCGGGACAACCCAAGAGACCCAGTACTTC.

This clonotype was counted many times. V and J are TRBV11-2 and TRBJ2-6; unclear D gene. Germline V gene sequence: CDR1 SGHAT, CDR2 FQNNGV. The CDR3 totals 16 residues. Trimming shortened V by 0 bases and J by 0 bases, and 6 bases separated the two germline ends. The CDR3 DNA sequence: TGTGCCAGCAGCTTAGATTTCGGCTCTGGGGCCAACGTCCTGACTTTC. It specifies CASSLDFGSGANVLTF.

This clonotype has a count of ten or more. The CDR3 loop is CASSPRGLAGNEQFF. The CDR3 DNA is TGTGCCAGCAGTCCGCGGGGACTAGCGGGCAATGAGCAGTTCTTC. The chain uses TRBV7-9 and TRBJ2-1; TRBD2 matches at 12 bases. J lost 6 bases, V lost 6 bases, and 6 bases had no gene match. Germline V CDR1 and CDR2: SEHNR, FQNEAQ (reference sequence). CDR3 size: 15 residues.

Judged by abundance, this clonotype is medium-sized. The gene calls are TRBV7-8 and TRBJ2-7; unclear D gene. The V end lost 1 base, the J end lost 6 bases, and 16 bases lay between the germline ends. Germline CDR1 reads SGHVS; CDR2 reads FQNEAQ. The CDR3 spans 15 residues. The CDR3, as DNA: TGTGCCAGCAGCTTAGGCGAGGTATCTATGAGCGAGCAGTACTTC. Translation gives CASSLGEVSMSEQYF. The whole variable domain, filled in from reference TRBV7-8 and TRBJ2-7, reads GAGVSQSPRYKVAKRGQDVALRCDPISGHVSLFWYQQALGQGPEFLTYFQNEAQLDKSGLPSDRFFAERPEGSVSTLKIQRTQQEDSAVYLCASSLGEVSMSEQYFGPGTRLTVT.

This clonotype was seen repeatedly, ten times or more. This chain joins TRBV7-2 and TRBJ2-5; possible D gene TRBD1, 6 bases. V was shortened by 3 bases and J by 0 bases, with 8 bases between the two germline ends. This CDR3 is built from 14 residues. Per germline, CDR1 SGHTA and CDR2 FQGNSA. The CDR3 region has the DNA TGTGCCAGCAGCTTTTGGACAGACCAAGAGACCCAGTACTTC. Its translation is CASSFWTDQETQYF.

This clonotype was observed many times. The V gene is TRBV5-5, the J gene TRBJ2-3; D is undetermined. The CDR3 is 15 residues long. The V and J ends lost 4 bases and 0 bases respectively, with 12 bases between them. CDR1 SGHKS and CDR2 YYEKEE come from the germline V gene (reference sequence). Written as DNA, the CDR3 is TGTGCCAGCAGCGCCTGGTTCTCTAGCACAGATACGCAGTATTTT. Protein: CASSAWFSSTDTQYF.

This clonotype has at least ten counts. V gene TRBV20-1 combines with J gene TRBJ2-1, with TRBD1 matching over 7 bases. Germline values: CDR1 DFQATT, CDR2 SNEGSKA (reference sequence). The V gene end was trimmed by 6 bases and the J gene end by 2 bases; junction bases not matched to a gene: 7. The CDR3 contains 14 residues. CDR3 DNA sequence: TGCAGTGCCCCTGACAGGGCTACCTACAATGAGCAGTTCTTC. It translates to CSAPDRATYNEQFF.

Ten or more counts support this clonotype. The CDR3 spells CASKGALGLNYGYTF. The CDR3 nucleotides read TGTGCCAGCAAGGGGGCTCTAGGATTAAACTATGGCTACACCTTC. The genes are TRBV28 and TRBJ1-2, with 7 bases that match TRBD1. The V gene's germline CDR1 is MDHEN and CDR2 SYDVKM. The CDR3 loop spans 15 amino acids. V was pared by 7 bases and J by 2 bases, with 10 bases of the junction left unmatched.

This clonotype was recorded many times. V and J are TRBV29-1 and TRBJ2-2; 7 bases are a match to TRBD1. With 8 bases clipped from V and 1 base from J, the junction kept 10 bases outside the gene matches. Germline assignment: CDR1 SQVTM and CDR2 ANQGSEA. The CDR3 extends over 15 amino acids. Here the CDR3 DNA reads TGCAGCTTCCGCGCAGCAGGGGGGAACACCGGGGAGCTGTTTTTT. It is translated as CSFRAAGGNTGELFF.

This clonotype was recorded at least ten times. The chain is built from TRBV7-2 and TRBJ2-1, with 8 bases that match TRBD2. V lost 2 bases to trimming and J lost 5 bases; unmatched junction nucleotides: 11. Germline CDR1 and CDR2: SGHTA and FQGNSA. This CDR3 is built from 17 residues. In DNA form, the CDR3 reads TGTGCCAGCAGCTTAAGCCCCGGCGGGGGGCCAGACAATGAGCAGTTCTTC. Encoded protein: CASSLSPGGGPDNEQFF.

The chain links TRBV7-2 to TRBJ2-5, with 7 bases identical to TRBD2. Losses at the gene ends were 5 bases for V and 13 bases for J; bases not matched to a gene: 19. Germline lookup yields CDR1 SGHTA and CDR2 FQGNSA. CDR3 length: 15 amino acids. CDR3 sequence reads: CASSPGGGWKKSRYF. In nucleotides, the CDR3 is TGTGCCAGCAGCCCCGGGGGAGGGTGGAAGAAGAGTCGGTACTTC.

This clonotype was seen many times. V is TRBV29-1 and J is TRBJ1-1; 7 bases are shared with TRBD1. This CDR3 comprises 15 residues. Trimming cost V 5 bases and J 6 bases; bases outside gene matches: 15. Germline CDR1 is SQVTM and CDR2 is ANQGSEA. In DNA form, the CDR3 reads TGCAGCGTTCAGAGAGGTAGGGGGCTCGTGGCTGAAGCTTTCTTT. This sequence encodes CSVQRGRGLVAEAFF.

This clonotype was recorded many times. The rearrangement joins TRBV11-3 to TRBJ2-2; D is possibly TRBD1 (6 bases). V was cut by 2 bases and J by 0 bases, with 10 bases left in between. The CDR3 sequence is 16 residues long. Germline V gene data show CDR1 as SGHNT and CDR2 as YENEEA. The CDR3 sequence is CASSLLGTPNTGELFF. The CDR3 DNA is TGTGCCAGCAGCTTACTCGGGACACCGAACACCGGGGAGCTGTTTTTT.

In its sample, this clonotype was seen a few times. This chain joins TRBV20-1 and TRBJ2-1, with D possibly TRBD2 on 5 matching bases. Germline V CDR1 and CDR2: DFQATT, SNEGSKA (reference sequence). The CDR3 sequence is 14 residues long. V lost 6 bases and J 1 base, leaving 13 bases between the germline ends. Here the CDR3 DNA reads TGCAGTGCGTCCGGACTGCTTTCCTACAATGAGCAGTTCTTC. Protein: CSASGLLSYNEQFF.